This TCR beta chain comes out of a study of blood T cell repertoires in COVID-19. Whole-study context: PBMCs, B-cell-depleted T cells, or T cells provided the cDNA or gDNA that made up the material.

In the original analysis: Reference gene primer amplification gave nucleated cell count estimates. The assay was immunoSEQ multiplex PCR, and TCRdb's table has in-frame clones only and misses some. That table is the source of V, J and clone size, and D and trimming were worked out from the DNA. The sample contains around 120,000 clones, about 89% of which appear only once. There are 13 residues in the CDR3. V was pared by 5 bases and J by 10 bases, with 8 bases of the junction left unmatched. This chain connects TRBV12-3 or TRBV12-4 to TRBJ2-5; 9 bases align to TRBD1. The sequenced sample was peripheral blood. This TCR came from a woman in her seventies with acute or convalescent COVID-19. The CDR3 protein is CASSKWGQGVQYF. The CDR3, as DNA: TGTGCCAGCAGTAAGTGGGGACAGGGTGTCCAGTACTTC.